This T cell receptor (beta chain) derives from a study of blood T cell repertoires in COVID-19. For the study at large: Researchers got acute and convalescent COVID-19 samples from the United States, Italy and Spain. PBMCs, B-cell-depleted T cells, or T cells were the source of the cDNA or gDNA that made up the material.

Germline CDR1 SGHTA, CDR2 FQGNSA. The V segment lost 1 base and the J segment 5 bases; nucleotides outside the gene matches: 10. The CDR3 length is 17 residues. In the original workflow: Amplification of reference gene primers provided the estimated nucleated cell counts. Some clones are missing from TCRdb's copy, which holds only in-frame ones; the method was immunoSEQ multiplex PCR. From that table come the V and J calls and clone size; the DNA was used to work out D and trimming. The table shows under 250,000 clones, with roughly 85% occurring only once. In this sample, this clone turned up once. The specimen was PBMCs or T cells enriched from blood (not recorded which). The TCR sequence derives from a woman between 45 and 65 years old with acute COVID-19. V and J are TRBV7-2 and TRBJ2-7, with 11 positions matching TRBD1. The CDR3 DNA sequence: TGTGCCAGCAGCTTAGTCCCAGGGACAGGGGGACGGAACGAGCAGTACTTC. This gives the protein CASSLVPGTGGRNEQYF.